These 25 T cell receptor beta chains were sequenced from one sample in a study of shared clonotypes between healthy human individuals. Repertoires were generated with immunoSEQ multiplex PCR, while TCRdb's copy carries only in-frame clones and drops some. Here the sample spans 450,000 to 500,000 clones, 79% being singletons. The source material was PBMCs. All receptors derive from a woman between 40 and 50 years old in good health. Some clones in this sample may be carry-over from other donors' samples.

Only one count was recorded for this clone. V gene TRBV7-9 combines with J gene TRBJ1-4; D is perhaps TRBD1 (6 bases). The CDR3 consists of 16 residues. From germline, CDR1 is SEHNR and CDR2 FQNEAQ (reference sequence). The V and J ends lost 4 bases and 3 bases respectively, with 15 bases between them. The CDR3 protein is CASSWGRTASNEKLFF. Here the CDR3 DNA reads TGTGCCAGCAGCTGGGGGCGGACAGCCTCTAATGAAAAACTGTTTTTT.

V usage is TRBV18 and J usage is TRBJ2-7; D remains ambiguous. CDR1 and CDR2 (germline): KGHSH, LQKENI. V gave up 6 bases and J gave up 4 bases, with 16 bases separating them. The CDR3 runs 14 residues. CDR3 coding DNA: TGTGCCAGCTCGCTCTATGAAGCTAGATACGAGCAGTACTTC. This codes for CASSLYEARYEQYF.

The chain carries TRBV4-1 and TRBJ2-7; 7 nucleotides line up with TRBD2. Unmatched junction bases numbered 7, after V lost 2 bases and J lost 3 bases. The CDR3 runs 15 residues. Per the germline V gene, CDR1 is MGHRA and CDR2 is YSYEKL. CDR3 nucleotide sequence: TGCGCCAGCAGCCAACTGCGGGAGTCGTACTACGAGCAGTACTTC. This sequence encodes CASSQLRESYYEQYF.

V and J are TRBV5-1 and TRBJ2-7; TRBD1 matches 7 bases. The V gene end was trimmed by 4 bases and the J gene end by 6 bases; junction bases not matched to a gene: 13. The germline V gene encodes CDR1 SGHRS and CDR2 YFSETQ. The CDR3 has 15 residues. The CDR3 reads CASSPSGTALGEQYF. CDR3 DNA sequence: TGCGCCAGCAGCCCGTCCGGGACAGCACTCGGCGAGCAGTACTTC.

This clone was seen just once. The chain joins TRBV28 to TRBJ2-1; D may be TRBD1 or TRBD2 (5 bases each). The CDR3 totals 15 residues. The V end was cut by 7 bases, the J end by 5 bases, with 18 bases between. Germline V gene data show CDR1 as MDHEN and CDR2 as SYDVKM. For the CDR3, the DNA is TGTGCCAGCATCCTTAGGGGCGGGCCAAACAATGAGCAGTTCTTC. As protein: CASILRGGPNNEQFF. Using reference TRBV28 and TRBJ2-1 for the parts outside the CDR3, the full variable domain is DVKVTQSSRYLVKRTGEKVFLECVQDMDHENMFWYRQDPGLGLRLIYFSYDVKMKEKGDIPEGYSVSREKKERFSLILESASTNQTSMYLCASILRGGPNNEQFFGPGTRLTVL.

This chain links TRBV7-3 with TRBJ2-3, with TRBD1 as a possible D gene (6 bases). Germline CDR1 and CDR2: SGHTA and FQGTGA. V lost 3 bases, J lost 0 bases, and 10 bases lay in between. The length of the CDR3 is 15 residues. The CDR3 region is CASSFGQGSTDTQYF. DNA for the CDR3: TGTGCCAGCAGCTTTGGCCAGGGGAGCACAGATACGCAGTATTTT.

The chain carries TRBV28 and TRBJ2-7, with 7 bases that match TRBD2. V lost 9 bases to trimming and J lost 3 bases; unmatched junction nucleotides: 11. This CDR3 is 14 amino acids long. CDR1 and CDR2 from the germline V gene are MDHEN and SYDVKM. In nucleotides, the CDR3 is TGTGCCAGTTCCCCAGGGACTACAGTCTACGAGCAGTACTTC. Its translation: CASSPGTTVYEQYF.

The V call is TRBV4-2, the J call TRBJ2-7; D perhaps matches TRBD2 (5 bases). Germline V gene sequence: CDR1 LGHNA, CDR2 YNFKEQ. The V gene lost 0 bases and the J gene lost 7 bases, with 10 bases spanning the gap. The CDR3 spans 13 residues. CDR3 bases: TGTGCCAGCAGCCAAGATAGGTCGGGGGAGCAGTACTTC. This gives the protein CASSQDRSGEQYF.

V gene TRBV5-1 combines with J gene TRBJ2-1; D gene uncertain. CDR3 length equals 15 residues. Trimming left V 2 bases short and J 5 bases short, with 14 bases between. The germline CDR1 and CDR2 sequences are SGHRS and YFSETQ. The CDR3, as DNA: TGCGCCAGCAGCTTAGGCCCCTCGGCTGACAATGAGCAGTTCTTC. Protein: CASSLGPSADNEQFF.

The chain uses TRBV28 and TRBJ1-2, with 8 bases that match TRBD1. V was pared by 4 bases and J by 4 bases, with 11 bases of the junction left unmatched. Germline CDR1 MDHEN, CDR2 SYDVKM. This CDR3 has 16 residues. This CDR3 reads CASSSPGQGDSYGYTF. Written as DNA, the CDR3 is TGTGCCAGCAGTTCTCCTGGACAGGGTGATTCCTATGGCTACACCTTC.

This chain links TRBV18 with TRBJ2-3, with 9 nucleotides matching TRBD2. There are 16 residues in the CDR3. Germline V lookup: CDR1 KGHSH, CDR2 LQKENI. After removal of 3 bases from V and 5 bases from J, the junction contained 9 bases not matched to a gene. The CDR3 DNA sequence: TGTGCCAGCTCACCGCGGGAGGGCCGAGGCGGAGATACGCAGTATTTT. It yields the protein CASSPREGRGGDTQYF.

This clone was seen once. The genes are TRBV5-6 and TRBJ1-1, with TRBD1 as a possible D gene (5 bases). CDR3 length: 17 amino acids. The ends were cut back, 0 bases at V and 3 bases at J, with 18 bases in the middle. Germline V CDR1 and CDR2: SGHDT, YYEEEE. The chain's CDR3 is CASSLGKGSKGYTEAFF. CDR3 bases: TGTGCCAGCAGCTTGGGAAAAGGTTCCAAGGGGTACACTGAAGCTTTCTTT.

The genes are TRBV6-1 and TRBJ2-1; D unresolved. Germline V gene sequence: CDR1 MNHNS, CDR2 SASEGT. The V gene lost 5 bases and the J gene lost 8 bases, with 10 bases spanning the gap. The CDR3 is made up of 12 amino acids. As DNA, the CDR3 is TGTGCCAGCAGTCCCGATATATATGAGCAGTTCTTC. Amino acids: CASSPDIYEQFF.

This clone was found a few times. V and J are TRBV7-3 and TRBJ2-2; possibly TRBD1 or TRBD2 for D (5 bases each). CDR1 and CDR2 (germline): SGHTA, FQGTGA. With 2 bases removed from V and 4 bases from J, the gap between germline ends came to 11 bases. This CDR3 contains 15 residues. CDR3 bases: TGTGCCAGCAGCTTAGGGGCGGGCCTCACCGGGGAGCTGTTTTTT. Translation: CASSLGAGLTGELFF.

The chain joins TRBV6-1 to TRBJ1-5; D gene uncertain. Germline CDR1 MNHNS, CDR2 SASEGT. The CDR3 has 16 residues. With 2 bases removed from V and 4 bases from J, the gap between germline ends came to 15 bases. Written as DNA, the CDR3 is TGTGCCAGCAGTGAAAGTGTCATGGTCTATAATCAGCCCCAGCATTTT. It yields the protein CASSESVMVYNQPQHF.

The rearrangement uses TRBV11-2 and TRBJ2-1; tentatively, D is TRBD1 or TRBD2 (6 bases each). Deletions cut 3 bases from V and 5 bases from J, with 11 bases between. CDR1 SGHAT and CDR2 FQNNGV come from the germline V gene. The CDR3 has 14 amino acids. The CDR3 DNA sequence: TGTGCCAGCAGCTTCGGGGGCAAGGACAATGAGCAGTTCTTC. This encodes CASSFGGKDNEQFF.

This clone has only a few counts. The chain employs TRBV5-1 and TRBJ2-1, with 8 bases that match TRBD1. This CDR3 is 14 amino acids long. Germline CDR1 reads SGHRS; CDR2 reads YFSETQ. The V segment lost 0 bases and the J segment 5 bases; nucleotides outside the gene matches: 1. The DNA for the CDR3 is TGCGCCAGCAGCTTGGGACAGGGGAACAATGAGCAGTTCTTC. This encodes CASSLGQGNNEQFF.

The chain links TRBV11-2 to TRBJ1-2, with a possible D match to TRBD1 (5 bases). The CDR3 has 16 residues. The V end was cut by 0 bases, the J end by 4 bases, with 15 bases between. The germline V gene encodes CDR1 SGHAT and CDR2 FQNNGV. CDR3 amino acids: CASSLEGGVVGYGYTF. In DNA form, the CDR3 reads TGTGCCAGCAGCTTAGAGGGGGGAGTCGTGGGCTATGGCTACACCTTC.

Concerning this clone itself: This likely stems from a read error, as it lies one base from a far larger clone. The chain carries TRBV7-2 and TRBJ2-3; D is possibly TRBD1 (6 bases). Germline V CDR1 and CDR2: SGHTA, FQGNSA. The CDR3 is made up of 13 amino acids. CDR3 in amino acids: CAGSFAQGDTQYF. The CDR3 DNA sequence: TGTGCCGGCAGCTTTGCTCAGGGGGATACGCAGTATTTT. Looking up the rest from reference TRBV7-2 and TRBJ2-3 gives the full variable domain: GAGVSQSPSNKVTEKGKDVELRCDPISGHTALYWYRQSLGQGLEFLIYFQGNSAPDKSGLPSDRFSAERTGGSVSTLTIQRTQQEDSAVYLCAGSFAQGDTQYFGPGTRLTVL.

V usage is TRBV5-6 and J usage is TRBJ2-5; 10 positions match TRBD2. CDR1 is SGHDT and CDR2 is YYEEEE in the germline V gene. J gave up 3 bases and V 3 bases, and 2 bases lay outside the gene matches. CDR3 length: 14 amino acids. CDR3: CASSSGLAEETQYF. In DNA, the CDR3 is TGTGCCAGCAGCTCAGGACTAGCGGAAGAGACCCAGTACTTC.

V usage is TRBV7-3 and J usage is TRBJ2-2, with D unclear. Germline values: CDR1 SGHTA, CDR2 FQGTGA. This CDR3 comprises 14 residues. Trimming pared 3 bases from V and 4 bases from J, leaving 9 bases between. CDR3 sequence (DNA): TGTGCCAGCAGCTTCTCAGTACTCACCGGGGAGCTGTTTTTT. This encodes CASSFSVLTGELFF.

The V and J genes are TRBV19 and TRBJ2-7; 11 bases fit TRBD2. Germline CDR1 is LNHDA and CDR2 is SQIVND (reference sequence). The CDR3 consists of 18 residues. V shed 4 bases and J 4 bases; nucleotides not matched to a gene: 15. CDR3 region: CASSTQGWGLADRYEQYF. The CDR3 bases are TGTGCCAGTAGTACCCAGGGGTGGGGACTAGCGGACCGATACGAGCAGTACTTC.

The chain uses TRBV10-2 and TRBJ1-3; D is perhaps TRBD1 (5 bases). Germline loops: CDR1 WSHSY, CDR2 SAAADI. CDR3 length: 14 amino acids. Between the trimmed V and J ends, which lost 4 bases and 1 base, there was a span of 8 bases. This CDR3 reads CASSVAGSGNTIYF. In DNA, the CDR3 is TGCGCCAGCAGTGTCGCAGGGTCTGGAAACACCATATATTTT.

This sequence joins TRBV14 and TRBJ1-5, with TRBD1 matching 9 bases. Germline V lookup: CDR1 SGHDN, CDR2 FVKESK. This CDR3 is 17 amino acids long. Trimming removed 0 bases from V and 5 bases from J; junction bases left unmatched: 8. Here the CDR3 DNA reads TGTGCCAGCAGCCAAGAGGGGGACAGGGTTTATGATCAGCCCCAGCATTTT. The encoded protein is CASSQEGDRVYDQPQHF.

The genes are TRBV5-4 and TRBJ1-1; TRBD1 matches 9 bases. V shed 5 bases and J 0 bases; nucleotides not matched to a gene: 8. CDR3 length: 16 residues. In germline, CDR1 is SGHNT, CDR2 YYREEE (reference sequence). In nucleotides, the CDR3 is TGTGCCAGCAGTCAGGACAGGGGCAGAATGAACACTGAAGCTTTCTTT. Protein product: CASSQDRGRMNTEAFF. Full variable domain (outside the CDR3, taken from reference TRBV5-4 and TRBJ1-1): ETGVTQSPTHLIKTRGQQVTLRCSSQSGHNTVSWYQQALGQGPQFIFQYYREEENGRGNFPPRFSGLQFPNYSSELNVNALELDDSALYLCASSQDRGRMNTEAFFGQGTRLTVV.